The clone carrying this T cell receptor (beta chain) came up a few times. The antigen is unknown. The length of the CDR3 is 13 residues. Germline CDR1 reads SQVTM; CDR2 reads ANQGSEA. Trimming removed 7 bases at V and 0 bases at J, with 10 bases between. This sample is drawn from a study of early T cells in non-severe SARS-CoV-2 infection. Study context: The sequenced material was bulk RNA from unsorted whole blood, and its chains were unpaired. Study-level points and caveats: Anti-spike CD8 responses were favored in VDJdb matching, and private and CD4 specificities were missed.

Attachment of unique molecular identifiers was made to individual cDNA molecules. From the 5' RACE reads, TCRdb called clonotypes with MiXCR, one entry per CDR3 protein. The sample records 80,000 to 95,000 distinct CDR3 sequences, roughly 15% being singletons. The sequence was obtained from an adult who was a healthcare worker with PCR-confirmed SARS-CoV-2 infection or an uninfected control (not recorded which). The sequencing sample was made of whole blood. The chain has TRBV29-1 and TRBJ2-1; possible D gene TRBD1, 6 bases. The CDR3 protein is CSAADSSYNEQFF. The CDR3, as DNA: TGCAGCGCCGCGGACAGCTCCTACAATGAGCAGTTCTTC.